This TCR beta chain originates from a study of blood T cell repertoires in COVID-19. On the study more broadly: Researchers got acute and convalescent COVID-19 samples from the United States, Italy and Spain. Sample material is recorded as cDNA or gDNA derived from T cells, B-cell-depleted T cells, or PBMCs.

Trimming shortened V by 4 bases and J by 1 base, and 13 bases separated the two germline ends. Germline V gene data show CDR1 as LGHDT and CDR2 as YNNKEL (reference sequence). The CDR3 sequence is 15 residues long. Generated by immunoSEQ multiplex PCR, the TCRdb table keeps only in-frame clones and is missing some. The sample contains 200,000 to 250,000 clones, about 79% of which appear only once. Recovery among Cohort 3 donors was established by two negative PCRs, clearance, or symptom resolution. The receptor was isolated from a woman aged 60-75 years who had recovered from COVID-19. The chain couples TRBV3-1 (or the pseudogene TRBV3-2) to TRBJ1-1, with a possible D match to TRBD1 (5 bases). Sequenced sample: PBMCs or T cells enriched from blood (not recorded which). The CDR3 nucleotides read TGTGCCAGCAGCCCGTGGCGGGGGGGGAACACTGAAGCTTTCTTT. Its protein product is CASSPWRGGNTEAFF.